This entry lists 21 T cell receptor beta chains sequenced from one sample in a study of cytomegalovirus exposure and HLA in healthy donors. A multiplex PCR was run with 60 Vbeta primers and 13 Jbeta primers. Measured with immunoSEQ multiplex PCR; TCRdb has only the in-frame clones, and not every one. This table has 70,000 to 90,000 clones, over 60% appearing once. Sequenced material: PBMCs. The receptors come from a male donor in good health and CMV-seropositive.

The rearrangement joins TRBV29-1 to TRBJ2-7; 8 positions match TRBD2. V lost 6 bases and J lost 0; bases outside the gene matches: 7. The V gene's germline CDR1 is SQVTM and CDR2 ANQGSEA. The CDR3 covers 14 residues. In DNA form, the CDR3 reads TGCAGCGTGGTCGGACTAGCCCCCTCCTACGAGCAGTACTTC. Protein: CSVVGLAPSYEQYF.

Details on this clone: Other DNA sequences in the sample encode the same CDR3. The chain joins TRBV5-1 to TRBJ2-5; TRBD2 agrees at 14 bases. The CDR3 runs to 17 residues. Germline V gene data show CDR1 as SGHRS and CDR2 as YFSETQ. V trimming: 4 bases; J trimming: 2 bases; junction bases outside the gene matches: 7. CDR3 in amino acids: CASSPGLAGGGQETQYF. CDR3 nucleotides: TGCGCCAGCAGCCCAGGACTAGCGGGGGGAGGGCAAGAGACCCAGTACTTC.

This chain connects TRBV5-1 to TRBJ2-5; D ambiguous. The CDR3 contains 10 residues. CDR1 SGHRS and CDR2 YFSETQ come from the germline V gene. V lost 7 bases and J lost 5, with 6 bases in between. Here the CDR3 reads CASSGETQYF. CDR3 sequence (DNA): TGCGCCAGCTCCGGGGAGACCCAGTACTTC. Variable domain in full (rest from reference TRBV5-1 and TRBJ2-5): KAGVTQTPRYLIKTRGQQVTLSCSPISGHRSVSWYQQTPGQGLQFLFEYFSETQRNKGNFPGRFSGRQFSNSRSEMNVSTLELGDSALYLCASSGETQYFGPGTRLLVL.

The CDR3 loop reads CASSPGGIMYGYTF. In DNA form, the CDR3 reads TGTGCCAGCAGCCCAGGGGGGATAATGTATGGCTACACCTTC. The chain carries TRBV6-4 and TRBJ1-2; the match to TRBD1 covers 7 bases. CDR1 MRHNA and CDR2 SNTAGT come from the germline V gene. There are 14 residues in the CDR3. V lost 6 bases and J lost 5; bases outside the gene matches: 9.

This clone was seen only once. The chain joins TRBV7-2 to TRBJ2-5; weak D call: TRBD1 (5 bases). The end of the DNA is better explained by TRBJ2-7, so the J call may be wrong. CDR1 SGHTA and CDR2 FQGNSA come from the germline V gene. The CDR3 runs 14 residues. CDR3 sequence: CASSPTASSYEQYF. CDR3 sequence (DNA): TGTGCCAGCAGCCCGACAGCCTCCTCCTACGAGCAGTACTTC.

This clone was counted a few times. The chain employs TRBV5-1 and TRBJ2-5; TRBD1 is a possible D gene (5 bases). The CDR3 length is 15 residues. Looked up from germline, CDR1 is SGHRS and CDR2 is YFSETQ. The V gene lost 4 bases and the J gene lost 3 bases, with 16 bases spanning the gap. The CDR3 bases are TGCGCCAGCAGCCAATACCTTGGGGCCGAAGAGACCCAGTACTTC. It is translated as CASSQYLGAEETQYF. Full variable domain (remainder filled in from reference TRBV5-1 and TRBJ2-5): KAGVTQTPRYLIKTRGQQVTLSCSPISGHRSVSWYQQTPGQGLQFLFEYFSETQRNKGNFPGRFSGRQFSNSRSEMNVSTLELGDSALYLCASSQYLGAEETQYFGPGTRLLVL.

The chain has TRBV29-1 and TRBJ2-7, with 7 positions matching TRBD1. This CDR3 region has 17 residues. The V gene end was trimmed by 0 bases and the J gene end by 4 bases; junction bases not matched to a gene: 15. Germline V gives CDR1 SQVTM, CDR2 ANQGSEA. As DNA, the CDR3 is TGCAGCGTTGAAGATAGGACAGGCTCGAGCCGTTTATACGAGCAGTACTTC. It is translated as CSVEDRTGSSRLYEQYF.

The CDR3 loop is CASSLETGGTFNEQFF. Written as DNA, the CDR3 is TGTGCCAGCAGTTTAGAGACAGGGGGCACTTTCAATGAGCAGTTCTTC. The chain joins TRBV28 to TRBJ2-1; 10 positions match TRBD1. J lost 6 bases, V lost 2 bases, and 7 bases had no gene match. CDR3 length: 16 residues. The germline V gene has CDR1 MDHEN and CDR2 SYDVKM. Full variable domain (rest looked up from reference TRBV28 and TRBJ2-1): DVKVTQSSRYLVKRTGEKVFLECVQDMDHENMFWYRQDPGLGLRLIYFSYDVKMKEKGDIPEGYSVSREKKERFSLILESASTNQTSMYLCASSLETGGTFNEQFFGPGTRLTVL.

Worth noting for this clone: An end of the junction differs from the germline gene, which may be a read error. The V and J genes are TRBV25-1 and TRBJ1-6; weak D call: TRBD1 (5 bases). The length of the CDR3 is 16 residues. Germline CDR1 reads MGHDK; CDR2 reads SYGVNS. This CDR3 is CARSDSRDSYNSPLHF. CDR3 coding DNA: TGTGCCAGAAGTGACTCCAGGGACTCCTATAATTCACCCCTCCACTTT.

This chain uses TRBV23-1 with TRBJ2-7; 8 nucleotides match TRBD1. TRBV23-1 is sorted into the ORF group, with uncertain function. The CDR3 spans 16 residues. Trimming at V came to 1 base and at J to 4 bases, leaving 9 bases not matched to a gene. The CDR3 protein is CASSQWAGGKTYEQYF. The CDR3 nucleotides read TGCGCCAGCAGTCAATGGGCAGGGGGCAAAACGTACGAGCAGTACTTC.

This clone was counted a few times. V usage is TRBV19 and J usage is TRBJ2-7; the D gene is possibly TRBD2 (5 bases). The germline V and J ends were trimmed by 3 bases and 6 bases, with 15 bases remaining between them. The CDR3 covers 14 residues. Per the germline V gene, CDR1 is LNHDA and CDR2 is SQIVND (reference sequence). CDR3 nucleotide sequence: TGTGCCAGTAGTATTTTCGGGGATTTCGCCGAGCAGTACTTC. It is translated as CASSIFGDFAEQYF.

This clone is medium-sized by share. This chain links TRBV25-1 with TRBJ1-1; the match to TRBD1 covers 9 bases. Germline V gene data show CDR1 as MGHDK and CDR2 as SYGVNS. The CDR3 length is 15 residues. Trimming cost V 0 bases and J 8 bases; bases outside gene matches: 7. CDR3 sequence reads: CASSEYPDRGREAFF. The DNA for the CDR3 is TGTGCCAGCAGTGAATACCCGGACAGGGGCAGAGAAGCTTTCTTT.

The V gene is TRBV28, the J gene TRBJ2-5; TRBD1 might be the D (5 bases). The J call may be mistaken, given a closer DNA end match to TRBJ2-7. The CDR3 extends over 12 amino acids. Germline CDR1 MDHEN, CDR2 SYDVKM. The CDR3 is CASQVQGYEQYF. In nucleotides, the CDR3 is TGTGCCAGCCAAGTTCAGGGCTACGAGCAGTACTTC.

J is TRBJ2-7 and V is TRBV5-4; 10 bases line up with TRBD2. The V and J ends lost 0 bases and 7 bases, in that order; junction bases with no gene match: 7. The CDR3 is made up of 15 amino acids. The germline gives CDR1 SGHNT, CDR2 YYREEE (reference sequence). The CDR3 coding sequence is TGTGCCAGCAGCTTGGGGTCGGGACTAGCGTGGGAGCAGTACTTC. It codes for CASSLGSGLAWEQYF.

The V call is TRBV5-5, the J call TRBJ1-1; maybe TRBD1 (6 bases). Germline CDR1 SGHKS, CDR2 YYEKEE (reference sequence). The CDR3 has 14 amino acids. The germline V and J ends were trimmed by 4 bases and 4 bases, with 14 bases remaining between them. The DNA of the CDR3 is TGTGCCAGCAGCGAATGGTGGGGGCTCACTGAAGCTTTCTTT. The encoded protein is CASSEWWGLTEAFF.

In this sample, this clone turned up once. This chain connects TRBV6-5 to TRBJ2-3; TRBD2 aligns across 8 bases. Germline loops: CDR1 MNHEY, CDR2 SVGAGI. The CDR3 is made up of 15 amino acids. J gave up 2 bases and V 5 bases, and 6 bases lay outside the gene matches. CDR3 amino acids: CASSKGLGSTDTQYF. For the CDR3, the DNA is TGTGCCAGCAGTAAGGGACTAGGCTCCACAGATACGCAGTATTTT.

The chain employs TRBV10-3 and TRBJ1-1, with 9 bases lining up with TRBD1. Germline values: CDR1 ENHRY, CDR2 SYGVKD. The ends lost 6 bases at V and 5 bases at J; junction bases unmatched: 7. The CDR3 consists of 14 residues. This CDR3 is CAISWDREKTEAFF. The DNA for the CDR3 is TGTGCCATCAGCTGGGACAGGGAGAAGACTGAAGCTTTCTTT.

This clone has more than one count but fewer than ten. The chain has TRBV6-1 and TRBJ1-1, with D possibly TRBD1 on 6 matching bases. Trimming left V 4 bases short and J 0 bases short, with 18 bases between. Germline values: CDR1 MNHNS, CDR2 SASEGT. The CDR3 has 17 amino acids. The CDR3 DNA reads TGTGCCAGCAGTGGGAATGGGGGGGCATACATGAACACTGAAGCTTTCTTT. As protein: CASSGNGGAYMNTEAFF.

Comments on this clone: A read error may produce the germline difference seen at one junction end. This chain connects TRBV7-2 to TRBJ1-6; 9 bases are shared with TRBD1. CDR1 SGHTA and CDR2 FQGNSA come from the germline V gene. The CDR3 length is 15 residues. CDR3 in amino acids: CASNLRDRDNSPLHF. The CDR3 DNA reads TGTGCCAGCAACTTAAGGGACAGGGATAATTCACCCCTCCACTTT.

The rearrangement links TRBV4-3 to TRBJ1-5; unclear D gene. CDR3 size: 15 residues. V lost 0 bases and J lost 4, with 10 bases in between. The germline V gene has CDR1 LGHNA and CDR2 YSLEER. The CDR3 loop reads CASSQDLYGNQPQHF. CDR3 nucleotide sequence: TGCGCCAGCAGCCAAGATCTTTACGGGAATCAGCCCCAGCATTTT.

The chain recombines TRBV4-2 with TRBJ2-5; 12 nucleotides agree with TRBD2. The J call is in doubt because the DNA end fits TRBJ2-7 better. The CDR3 runs to 16 residues. The germline V gene encodes CDR1 LGHNA and CDR2 YNFKEQ. CDR3 sequence reads: CASSQDLAGGGYEQYF. As DNA, the CDR3 is TGTGCCAGCAGCCAAGATCTAGCGGGAGGGGGGTACGAGCAGTACTTC.